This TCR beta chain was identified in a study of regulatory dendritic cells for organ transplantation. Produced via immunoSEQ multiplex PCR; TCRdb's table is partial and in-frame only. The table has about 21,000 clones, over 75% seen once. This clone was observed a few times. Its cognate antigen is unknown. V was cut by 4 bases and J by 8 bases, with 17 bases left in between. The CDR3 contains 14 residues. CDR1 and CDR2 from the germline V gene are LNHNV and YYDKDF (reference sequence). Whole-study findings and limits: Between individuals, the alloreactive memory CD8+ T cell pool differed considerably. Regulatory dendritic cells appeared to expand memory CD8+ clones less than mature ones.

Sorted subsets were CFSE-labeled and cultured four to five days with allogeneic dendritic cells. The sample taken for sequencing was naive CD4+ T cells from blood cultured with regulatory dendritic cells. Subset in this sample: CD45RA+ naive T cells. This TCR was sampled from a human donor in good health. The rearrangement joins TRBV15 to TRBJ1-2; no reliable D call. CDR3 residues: CATSTDNSLRGYTF. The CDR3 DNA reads TGTGCCACCAGCACCGACAACTCTCTCCGGGGCTACACCTTC.